This T cell receptor beta chain is from a study of Ad26.COV2.S vaccination and SARS-CoV-2 variants (dated by TCRdb to the early 2020s). Background for the entire study: Donors in the vaccine arm were drawn from COV1001, a phase I-IIa trial of Ad26.COV2.S in healthy adults that was multicentre, randomized, double-blind and placebo-controlled. The TCR-sequenced set comprised approximately 30 samples: 19 Ad26.COV2.S vaccine recipients, 5 placebo recipients and 8 SARS-CoV-2 convalescent individuals. Trial participants were randomized into five groups of five: low-dose or high-dose Ad26.COV2.S given once or twice, or placebo on both occasions. Sequencing of the TCRbeta repertoire served to evaluate the specificity and breadth of SARS-CoV-2-reactive T cell receptors following Ad26.COV2.S vaccination. Investigators remained blinded to trial group allocation during experiments and outcome assessment. Dosing of Ad26.COV2.S was intramuscular, at either 5x10^10 or 1x10^11 viral particles, delivered as one shot or as two shots spaced 56 days apart. The paper's findings and limits, for the study overall: The authors noted that the TCR breadth and depth analyses may have underestimated total T cell responses. Substantial breadth of spike-specific CD8+ and CD4+ T cell responses was reported after vaccination. Spike-specific TCR breadth was higher in Ad26.COV2.S recipients than in placebo recipients (P = 0.0014). The study lacked the statistical power to compare responses across vaccine doses or regimens. Non-spike TCR breadth was comparable between vaccine and placebo recipients, consistent with the vaccine containing only spike.

Remarks on this clone: It has no known antigen specificity. No base quality information exists; no much larger clone differs at one position.

Counted from cysteine to phenylalanine, this CDR3 has 16 amino acids. The only DNA kept is the CDR3, 48 bases in frame from the first base. The germline ends are 24 bases apart after V is trimmed by 6 bases and J by 8 bases. From the germline V gene, CDR1 is KGHDR and CDR2 is SFDVKD. TCRbeta CDR3 regions were sequenced with the immunoSEQ Assay. After extraction, genomic DNA underwent amplification by bias-controlled multiplex PCR, followed by high-throughput sequencing. The study's processing was this. To quantify the absolute abundance of each unique TCRbeta CDR3 region, sequences were collapsed and filtered. T cell fraction was estimated by normalization of TCRbeta template counts to usable DNA, with usable DNA being measured through amplification of reference genes present in all nucleated cells. Repertoire TCRs were annotated as SARS-CoV-2-specific when V gene, CDR3 amino acid sequence and J gene were exactly matched to a known reactive TCR set. The reference SARS-CoV-2 TCR set was derived from MIRA and filtered for enrichment in COVID-19-positive ImmuneCODE repertoires, a step that removed public or cross-reactive TCRs. Drawing on the MIRA antigens, annotated TCRs were analysed further at the level of specific ORF or position within ORF. Breadth was defined as the number of annotated unique rearrangements divided by the total number of unique productive rearrangements, and depth was defined as the summed frequency of the annotated unique rearrangements. Two-sided Wilcoxon rank-sum tests were applied when comparing TCR breadth between groups. Imported from immuneACCESS, the table was reduced by TCRdb to in-frame sequences with V and J called. These copies leave out some clones; in studies compared against another copy, an unresolved V gene accounts for under half, and the cause of the remainder is not known. V, J and clone size reflect that table, while D and trimming were determined from the DNA. A total of 380,000 or so clones appear in this sample, about four fifths of them only once. Approximately 7.8% of the sample goes to the ten largest clones.

Taken with the paper, the label for treatment or condition translates to: about 20 received Ad26.COV2.S at low or high dose, single or two shots; about 5 received placebo; per-sample allocation not given. Repertoires of vaccine and placebo recipients were sequenced from samples collected on day 63 after the first injection. Cohort 1b enrolled around 23 adults aged 18-55 years at a single site in Boston, USA, between 29 July and 7 August 2020. Ad26.COV2.S consisted of a replication-incompetent adenovirus type 26 vector by which a prefusion-stabilized SARS-CoV-2 spike protein from the original Wuhan strain was expressed.

This clonotype originated in a person aged 18-65 years who received the Ad26.COV2.S COVID-19 vaccine or a placebo. The sequence joins TRBV24-1 to TRBJ1-1, with the D gene call left open. Sample: peripheral blood, taken in a trial of Ad26.COV2.S vaccine versus placebo. The CDR3 reads as follows: CATSLHVQAKAEEAFF. The nucleotides are TGTGCCACCAGTCTCCACGTCCAGGCTAAAGCCGAGGAAGCTTTCTTT.